The text below deals with one T cell receptor (beta chain). What it binds is not known. The sample belongs to a study of cytomegalovirus exposure and HLA in healthy donors. Broader study findings: There was a cluster of highly shared sequence variants that was likely a sequencing artifact. A list of approximately 160 TCR beta chains associated with cytomegalovirus was given.

It was with 60 Vbeta and 13 Jbeta primers that the PCR ran. Generated by immunoSEQ multiplex PCR, the TCRdb table keeps only in-frame clones and is missing some. The sample includes about 100,000 clones, roughly 79% of them seen just once. CDR1 is SQVTM, CDR2 ANQGSEA, per germline. V was pared by 7 bases and J by 2 bases, with 11 bases of the junction left unmatched. CDR3 size: 14 residues. Sequenced material: PBMCs. The source is a woman aged 40 to 55 in good health and CMV-seronegative. The chain is built from TRBV29-1 and TRBJ2-7; 7 bases are shared with TRBD2. The DNA of the CDR3 is TGCAGCGCTAGGGAGGCTAGCGGACCCTACGAGCAGTACTTC. Its translation: CSAREASGPYEQYF.